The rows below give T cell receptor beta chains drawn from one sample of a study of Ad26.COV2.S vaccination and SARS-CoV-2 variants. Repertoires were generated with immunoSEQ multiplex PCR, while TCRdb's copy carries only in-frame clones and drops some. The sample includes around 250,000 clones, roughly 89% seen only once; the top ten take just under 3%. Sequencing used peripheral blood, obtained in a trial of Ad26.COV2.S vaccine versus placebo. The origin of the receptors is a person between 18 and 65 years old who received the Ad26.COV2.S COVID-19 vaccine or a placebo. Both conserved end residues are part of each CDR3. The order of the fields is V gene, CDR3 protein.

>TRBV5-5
CASSPGHRTDTQYF
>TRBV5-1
CASSKEPNTEAFF
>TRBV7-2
CASSFWQPGNTIYF
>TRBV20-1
CSANRETQYF
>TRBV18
CASSSLAGSWTDTQYF
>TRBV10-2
CASSRTGDSNQPQHF
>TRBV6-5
CASSYSYAGELFF
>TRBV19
CASTPSRPPDNEQFF
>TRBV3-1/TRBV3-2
CASRVGGAFTGELFF
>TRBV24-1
CATSDPTENTGELFF
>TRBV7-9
CASSLSGMVYNEQFF
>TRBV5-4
CASTPGTGFDTDTQYF
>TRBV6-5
CASRPQGNTQYF
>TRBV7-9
CASSLAGVGATEAFF
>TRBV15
CATSISRTVGTEAFF
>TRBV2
CASGVTVGGETQYF
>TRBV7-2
CASSPSNGRGQYF
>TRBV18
CASSDRIQETQYF
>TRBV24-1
CATSGTTNTGELFF
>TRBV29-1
CSAKTGRVGMNTEAFF
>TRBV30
CAWSAGLAGGTDTQYF
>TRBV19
CASSIWEGGWTEAFF
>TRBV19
CASRQGANYGYTF
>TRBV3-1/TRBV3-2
CASSLLRQGAGEKLFF
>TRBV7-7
CASSLGTGLDTQYF
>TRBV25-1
CASSDGTGFPGETQYF
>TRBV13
CASSRTDSYEQYF
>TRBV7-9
CASSPVGRRNRGNTIYF
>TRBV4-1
CASSRQSGVETQYF
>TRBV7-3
CASSLTTETGQFF
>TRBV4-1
CASSQTRGGADTQYF
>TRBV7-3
CASSHQGGSSYNEQFF
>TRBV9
CASSVDSAPYNEQFF
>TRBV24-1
CATSGGAVSGANVLTF
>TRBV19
CASSMLAGGGTGELFF
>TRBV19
CASTWDRSSGANVLTF
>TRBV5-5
CASSGTGEETQYF
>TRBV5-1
CASSPSPGQLQETQYF
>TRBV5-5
CASSRWTGNTIYF
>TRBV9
CASSEGRRSPLHF
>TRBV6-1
CASSERQGASGNTIYF
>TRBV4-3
CASSPDSNTGELFF
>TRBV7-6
CASSLGGSYNEQFF
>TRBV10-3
CAISESETGSSGNTIYF
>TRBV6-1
CASSEVASGPYEQYF
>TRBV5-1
CASSLLTGPYGYTF
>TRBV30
CAWSPPGLTNIQYF
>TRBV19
CASSRGTSGRWETQYF
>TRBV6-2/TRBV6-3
CASSSLALGGYNEQFF
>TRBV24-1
CATSDPTGEGKETQYF
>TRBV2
CASSSLAGQETQYF
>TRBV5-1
CASSTGHYNSPLHF
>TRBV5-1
CASSRDAHGNQPQHF
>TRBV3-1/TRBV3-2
CASSQTDTQYF
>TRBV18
CASSTGGAHYEQYF
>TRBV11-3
CASSSGKSRNTGELFF
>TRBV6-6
CASSYQGKGEKLFF
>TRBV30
CAWSLRYTQYF
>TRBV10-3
CAISVDRESGEQYF